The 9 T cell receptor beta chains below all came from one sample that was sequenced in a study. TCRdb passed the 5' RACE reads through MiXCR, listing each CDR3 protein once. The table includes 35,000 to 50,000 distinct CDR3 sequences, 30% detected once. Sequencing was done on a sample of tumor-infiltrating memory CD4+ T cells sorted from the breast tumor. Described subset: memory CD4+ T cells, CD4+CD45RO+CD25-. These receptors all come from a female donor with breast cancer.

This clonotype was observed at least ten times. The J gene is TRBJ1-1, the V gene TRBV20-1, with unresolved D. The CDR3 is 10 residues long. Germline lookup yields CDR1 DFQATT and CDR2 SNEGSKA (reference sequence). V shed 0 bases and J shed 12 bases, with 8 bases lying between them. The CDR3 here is CSAREGLTFF. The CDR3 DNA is TGCAGTGCTAGAGAGGGTTTGACTTTCTTT.

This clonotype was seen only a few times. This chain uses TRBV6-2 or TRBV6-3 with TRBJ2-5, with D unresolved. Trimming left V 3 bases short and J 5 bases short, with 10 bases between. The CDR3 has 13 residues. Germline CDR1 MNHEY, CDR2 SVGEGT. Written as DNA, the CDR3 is TGTGCCAGCAGTTATCAAGGAGTGGAGACCCAGTACTTC. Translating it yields CASSYQGVETQYF.

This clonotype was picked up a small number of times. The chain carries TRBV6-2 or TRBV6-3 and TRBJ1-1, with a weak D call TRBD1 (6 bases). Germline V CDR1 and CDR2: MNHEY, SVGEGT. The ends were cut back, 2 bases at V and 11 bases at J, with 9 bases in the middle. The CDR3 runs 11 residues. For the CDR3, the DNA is TGTGCCAGCAGTTACAGGGGGATGGCTTTCTTT. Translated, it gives CASSYRGMAFF.

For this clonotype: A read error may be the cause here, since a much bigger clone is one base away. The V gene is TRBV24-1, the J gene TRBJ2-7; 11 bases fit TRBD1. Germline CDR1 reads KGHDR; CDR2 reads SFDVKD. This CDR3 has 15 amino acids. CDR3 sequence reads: CAISDPGQGAYEQYF. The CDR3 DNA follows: TGTGCCATCAGTGATCCAGGACAGGGGGCTTACGAGCAGTACTTC.

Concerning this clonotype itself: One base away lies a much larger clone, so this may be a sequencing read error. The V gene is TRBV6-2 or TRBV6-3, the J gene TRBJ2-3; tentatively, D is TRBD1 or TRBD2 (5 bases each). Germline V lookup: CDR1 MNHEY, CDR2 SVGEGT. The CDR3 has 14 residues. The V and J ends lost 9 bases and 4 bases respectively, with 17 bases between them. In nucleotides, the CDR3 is TGTGCCAGACATCGGGACCTAAACTCAGATACGCAGTATTTT. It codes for CARHRDLNSDTQYF.

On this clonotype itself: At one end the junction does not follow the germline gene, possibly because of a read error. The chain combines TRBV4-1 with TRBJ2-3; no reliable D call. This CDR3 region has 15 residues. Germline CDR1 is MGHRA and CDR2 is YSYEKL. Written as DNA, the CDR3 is TGCGCCGGCAGCCAAGATAGTCAGCTCACAGATACGCAGTATTTT. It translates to CAGSQDSQLTDTQYF.

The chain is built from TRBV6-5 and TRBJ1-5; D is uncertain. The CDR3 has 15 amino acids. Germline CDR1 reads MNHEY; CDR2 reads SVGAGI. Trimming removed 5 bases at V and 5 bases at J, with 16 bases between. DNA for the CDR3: TGTGCCAGCAGTCGAGGACGGTCTTGGGATCAGCCCCAGCATTTT. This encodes CASSRGRSWDQPQHF.

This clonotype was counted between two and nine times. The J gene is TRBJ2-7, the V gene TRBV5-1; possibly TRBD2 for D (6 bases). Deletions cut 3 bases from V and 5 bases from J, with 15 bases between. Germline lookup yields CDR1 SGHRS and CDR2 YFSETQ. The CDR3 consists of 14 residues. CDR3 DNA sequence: TGCGCCAGCAGCTGGCAGACTAGTAGCGACGAGCAGTACTTC. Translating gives CASSWQTSSDEQYF. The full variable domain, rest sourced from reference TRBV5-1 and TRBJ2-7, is KAGVTQTPRYLIKTRGQQVTLSCSPISGHRSVSWYQQTPGQGLQFLFEYFSETQRNKGNFPGRFSGRQFSNSRSEMNVSTLELGDSALYLCASSWQTSSDEQYFGPGTRLTVT.

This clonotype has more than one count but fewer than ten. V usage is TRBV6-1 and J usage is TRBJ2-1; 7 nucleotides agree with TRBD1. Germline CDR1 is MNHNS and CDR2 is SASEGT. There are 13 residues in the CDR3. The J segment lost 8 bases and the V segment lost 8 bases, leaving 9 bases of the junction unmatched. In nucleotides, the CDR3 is TGTGCCAGCGGAAACAGGGGTTTGGATGAGCAGTTCTTC. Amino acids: CASGNRGLDEQFF.